The clone carrying this T cell receptor beta chain was seen a handful of times. Antigen unknown. TCRdb reprocessed the 5' RACE reads with MiXCR, giving one entry per CDR3 protein. The top ten clones hold 20% to 25% of a sample with 250,000 to 350,000 distinct CDR3 sequences, approximately 14% of them seen once. The data were taken from a study of T-cell memory formation after mild COVID-19. Study-level points and caveats: Shrinking CD4+ clones resided mostly in CM and EM, and CD8+ ones in EMRA. Nothing confirmed that second-wave clones peaking on day 37 were specific for SARS-CoV-2. Day 15 to 85 contractors were CD4/CD8 balanced; later expanders leaned CD4+.

V was pared by 5 bases and J by 4 bases, with 7 bases of the junction left unmatched. This CDR3 comprises 15 residues. The sequenced material came from PBMCs or a T cell subset sorted from them (not recorded which). The source of this sequence is a young man who had mild COVID-19 (a few samples of this study predate the infection). Cell type and time point are not known. This chain uses TRBV12-3 or TRBV12-4 with TRBJ2-1; 8 positions match TRBD1. CDR3 nucleotides: TGTGCCAGCAGTCCGGACAGGGACGCTTACAATGAGCAGTTCTTC. As protein: CASSPDRDAYNEQFF.